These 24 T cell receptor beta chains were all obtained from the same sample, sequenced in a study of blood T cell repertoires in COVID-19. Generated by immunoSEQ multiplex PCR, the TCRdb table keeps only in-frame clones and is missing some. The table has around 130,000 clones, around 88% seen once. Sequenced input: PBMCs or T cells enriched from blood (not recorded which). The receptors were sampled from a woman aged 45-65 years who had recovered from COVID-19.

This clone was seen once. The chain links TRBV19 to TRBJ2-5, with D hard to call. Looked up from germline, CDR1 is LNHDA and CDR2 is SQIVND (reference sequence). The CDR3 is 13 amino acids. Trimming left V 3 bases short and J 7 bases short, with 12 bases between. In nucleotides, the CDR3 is TGTGCCAGTAGTATCGGTAGCCCGGGGACCCAGTACTTC. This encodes CASSIGSPGTQYF.

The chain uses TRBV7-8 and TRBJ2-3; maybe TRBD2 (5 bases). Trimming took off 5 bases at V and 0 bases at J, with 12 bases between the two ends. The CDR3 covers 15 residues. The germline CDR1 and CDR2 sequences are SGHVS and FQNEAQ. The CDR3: CASSTDSASTDTQYF. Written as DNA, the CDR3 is TGTGCCAGCAGCACGGACTCCGCTAGCACAGATACGCAGTATTTT.

CDR3 bases: TGTGCCAGTAGTGCAGGACAGGGAGGCAATCAGCCCCAGCATTTT. Protein: CASSAGQGGNQPQHF. The V gene is TRBV19, the J gene TRBJ1-5, with 8 bases identical to TRBD1. The CDR3 consists of 15 residues. CDR1 is LNHDA, CDR2 SQIVND, per germline (reference sequence). With 5 bases clipped from V and 2 bases from J, the junction kept 5 bases outside the gene matches. The full variable domain, its missing parts supplied by reference TRBV19 and TRBJ1-5, is DGGITQSPKYLFRKEGQNVTLSCEQNLNHDAMYWYRQDPGQGLRLIYYSQIVNDFQKGDIAEGYSVSREKKESFPLTVTSAQKNPTAFYLCASSAGQGGNQPQHFGDGTRLSIL.

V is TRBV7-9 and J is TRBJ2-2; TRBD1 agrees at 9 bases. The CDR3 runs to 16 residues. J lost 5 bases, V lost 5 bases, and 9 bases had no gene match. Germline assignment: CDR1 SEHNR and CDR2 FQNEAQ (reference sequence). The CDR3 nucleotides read TGTGCCAGCAGCCCTAGGACAGGGGAGGTTACCGGGGAGCTGTTTTTT. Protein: CASSPRTGEVTGELFF.

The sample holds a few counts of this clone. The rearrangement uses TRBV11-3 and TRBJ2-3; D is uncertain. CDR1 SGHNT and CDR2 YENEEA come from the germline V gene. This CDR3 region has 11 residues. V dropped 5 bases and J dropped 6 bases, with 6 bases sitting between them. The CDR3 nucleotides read TGTGCCAGCAGCCTAATGGATACGCAGTATTTT. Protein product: CASSLMDTQYF.

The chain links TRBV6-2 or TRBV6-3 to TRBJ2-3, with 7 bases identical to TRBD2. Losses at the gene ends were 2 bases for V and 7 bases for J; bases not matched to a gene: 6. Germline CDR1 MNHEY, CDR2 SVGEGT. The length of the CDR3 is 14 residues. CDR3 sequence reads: CASSYGEGPHTQYF. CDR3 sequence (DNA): TGTGCCAGCAGTTACGGGGAGGGGCCCCATACGCAGTATTTT.

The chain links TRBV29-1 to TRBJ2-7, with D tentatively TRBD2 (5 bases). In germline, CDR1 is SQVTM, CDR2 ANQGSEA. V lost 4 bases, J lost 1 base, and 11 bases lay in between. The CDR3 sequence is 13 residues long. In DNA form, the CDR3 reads TGCAGCGTTGGTGCAAGCGGTTCCTACGAGCAGTACTTC. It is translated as CSVGASGSYEQYF.

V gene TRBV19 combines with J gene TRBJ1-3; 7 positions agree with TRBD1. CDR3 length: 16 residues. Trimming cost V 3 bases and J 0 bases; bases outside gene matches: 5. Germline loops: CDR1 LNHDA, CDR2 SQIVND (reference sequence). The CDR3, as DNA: TGTGCCAGTAGTATCTTCGGACAGGACTCTGGAAACACCATATATTTT. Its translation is CASSIFGQDSGNTIYF.

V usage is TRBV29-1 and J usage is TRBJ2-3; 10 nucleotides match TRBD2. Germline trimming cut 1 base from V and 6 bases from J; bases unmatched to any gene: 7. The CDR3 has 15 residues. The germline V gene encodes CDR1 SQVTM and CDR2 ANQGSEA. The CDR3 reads CSVEAASGGGDTQYF. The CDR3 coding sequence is TGCAGCGTTGAAGCGGCTAGCGGGGGAGGCGATACGCAGTATTTT.

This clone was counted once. As DNA, the CDR3 is TGTGCCAGCTCACCGAGCGGGACATTAGAGACCCAGTACTTC. Translation: CASSPSGTLETQYF. This chain joins TRBV18 and TRBJ2-5; tentatively, D is TRBD2 (7 bases). The germline V and J ends were trimmed by 3 bases and 4 bases, with 12 bases remaining between them. In germline, CDR1 is KGHSH, CDR2 LQKENI. The CDR3 contains 14 residues.

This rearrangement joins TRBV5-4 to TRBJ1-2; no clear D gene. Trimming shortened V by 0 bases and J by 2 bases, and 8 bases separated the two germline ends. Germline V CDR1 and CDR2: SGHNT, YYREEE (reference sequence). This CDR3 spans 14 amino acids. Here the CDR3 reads CASSLVNFNYGYTF. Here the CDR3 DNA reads TGTGCCAGCAGCTTGGTAAACTTCAACTATGGCTACACCTTC. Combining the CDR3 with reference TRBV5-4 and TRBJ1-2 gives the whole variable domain ETGVTQSPTHLIKTRGQQVTLRCSSQSGHNTVSWYQQALGQGPQFIFQYYREEENGRGNFPPRFSGLQFPNYSSELNVNALELDDSALYLCASSLVNFNYGYTFGSGTRLTVV.

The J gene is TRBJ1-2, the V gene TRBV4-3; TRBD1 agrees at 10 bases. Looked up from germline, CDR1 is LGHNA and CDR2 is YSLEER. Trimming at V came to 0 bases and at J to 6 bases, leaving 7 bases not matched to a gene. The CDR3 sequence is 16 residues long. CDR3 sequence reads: CASSQDRQGAPNGYTF. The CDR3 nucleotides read TGCGCCAGCAGCCAAGACAGACAGGGGGCTCCCAATGGCTACACCTTC.

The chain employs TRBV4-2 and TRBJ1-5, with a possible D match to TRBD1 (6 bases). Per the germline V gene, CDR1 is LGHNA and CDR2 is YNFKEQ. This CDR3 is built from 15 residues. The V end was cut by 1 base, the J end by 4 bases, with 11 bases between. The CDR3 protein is CASSQGAGVNQPQHF. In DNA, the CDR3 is TGTGCCAGCAGCCAAGGGGCAGGGGTGAATCAGCCCCAGCATTTT.

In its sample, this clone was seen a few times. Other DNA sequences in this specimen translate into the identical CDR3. The chain's CDR3 is CASSSTYEQYF. The CDR3 DNA reads TGTGCCAGCAGCTCCACCTACGAGCAGTACTTC. This chain links TRBV7-9 with TRBJ2-7, with D unclear. Trimming pared 4 bases from V and 2 bases from J, leaving 3 bases between. The CDR3 runs to 11 residues. Germline V gives CDR1 SEHNR, CDR2 FQNEAQ (reference sequence). The variable domain in full, completed from reference TRBV7-9 and TRBJ2-7, reads DTGVSQNPRHKITKRGQNVTFRCDPISEHNRLYWYRQTLGQGPEFLTYFQNEAQLEKSRLLSDRFSAERPKGSFSTLEIQRTEQGDSAMYLCASSSTYEQYFGPGTRLTVT.

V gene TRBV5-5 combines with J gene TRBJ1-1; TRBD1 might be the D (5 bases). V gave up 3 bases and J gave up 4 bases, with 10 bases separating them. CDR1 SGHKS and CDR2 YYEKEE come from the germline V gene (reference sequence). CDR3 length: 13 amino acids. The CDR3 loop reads CASSYGGITEAFF. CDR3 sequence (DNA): TGTGCCAGCAGCTACGGGGGGATCACTGAAGCTTTCTTT.

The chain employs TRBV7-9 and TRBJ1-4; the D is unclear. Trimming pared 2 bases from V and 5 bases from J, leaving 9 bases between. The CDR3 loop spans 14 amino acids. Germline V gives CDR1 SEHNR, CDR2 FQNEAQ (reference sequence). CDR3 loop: CASSLSSRNEKLFF. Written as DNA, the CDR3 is TGTGCCAGCAGCTTATCTAGCAGGAATGAAAAACTGTTTTTT.

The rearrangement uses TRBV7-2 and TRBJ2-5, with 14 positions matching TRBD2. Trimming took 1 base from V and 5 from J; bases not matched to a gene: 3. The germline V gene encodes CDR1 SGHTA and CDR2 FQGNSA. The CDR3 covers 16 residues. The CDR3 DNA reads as TGTGCCAGCAGCTTAGGACTAGCGGGGGGGCAGGAGACCCAGTACTTC. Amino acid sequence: CASSLGLAGGQETQYF.

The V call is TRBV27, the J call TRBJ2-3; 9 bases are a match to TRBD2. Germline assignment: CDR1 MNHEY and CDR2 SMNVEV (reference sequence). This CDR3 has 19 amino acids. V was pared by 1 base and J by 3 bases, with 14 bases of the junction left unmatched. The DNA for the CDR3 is TGTGCCAGCAGTTTATGGGGAGCGGGGGGCCCCCCGGGGACAGATACGCAGTATTTT. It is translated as CASSLWGAGGPPGTDTQYF.

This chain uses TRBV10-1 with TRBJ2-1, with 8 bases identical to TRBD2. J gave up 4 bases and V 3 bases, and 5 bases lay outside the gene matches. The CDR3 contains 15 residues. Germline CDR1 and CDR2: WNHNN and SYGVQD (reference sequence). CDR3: CASSDTAGAYNEQFF. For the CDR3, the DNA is TGCGCCAGCAGTGATACAGCGGGGGCTTACAATGAGCAGTTCTTC.

The CDR3 protein is CASSPGTGNTGELFF. The CDR3 DNA reads as TGTGCCAGCAGCCCGGGGACAGGCAACACCGGGGAGCTGTTTTTT. The rearrangement uses TRBV5-8 and TRBJ2-2, with 8 bases matching TRBD1. This CDR3 is built from 15 residues. J gave up 2 bases and V 4 bases, and 4 bases lay outside the gene matches. The germline V gene encodes CDR1 SGHTS and CDR2 YDEGEE. The full variable domain, rest sourced from reference TRBV5-8 and TRBJ2-2, is EAGVTQSPTHLIKTRGQQATLRCSPISGHTSVYWYQQALGLGLQFLLWYDEGEERNRGNFPPRFSGRQFPNYSSELNVNALELEDSALYLCASSPGTGNTGELFFGEGSRLTVL.

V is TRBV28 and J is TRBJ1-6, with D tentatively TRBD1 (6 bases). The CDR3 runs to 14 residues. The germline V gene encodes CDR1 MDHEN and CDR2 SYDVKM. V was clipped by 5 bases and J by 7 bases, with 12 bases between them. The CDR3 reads CASSSRGRNSPLHF. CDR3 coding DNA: TGTGCCAGCAGTAGCAGGGGAAGGAATTCACCCCTCCACTTT.

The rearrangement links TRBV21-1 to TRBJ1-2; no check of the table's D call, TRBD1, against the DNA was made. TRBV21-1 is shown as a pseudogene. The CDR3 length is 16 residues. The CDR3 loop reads CASSKDVGQGKYGYTF. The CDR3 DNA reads TGTGCCAGCAGCAAAGACGTAGGACAGGGAAAATATGGCTACACCTTC.

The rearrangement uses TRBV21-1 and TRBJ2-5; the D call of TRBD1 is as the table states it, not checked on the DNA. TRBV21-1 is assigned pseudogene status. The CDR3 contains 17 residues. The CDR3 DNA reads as TGTGCCAGCAGCAAAGTTGCCCGGGACAGGGGACAAGAGACCCAGTACTTC. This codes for CASSKVARDRGQETQYF.

The CDR3 bases are TGTGCCAGCAGCCCGCAGACAGGGGGCGATAATTCACCCCTCCACTTT. It codes for CASSPQTGGDNSPLHF. J is TRBJ1-6 and V is TRBV7-9; 10 nucleotides agree with TRBD1. CDR1 is SEHNR, CDR2 FQNEAQ, per germline (reference sequence). The CDR3 has 16 amino acids. The ends lost 5 bases at V and 5 bases at J; junction bases unmatched: 6.